The 21 T cell receptor beta chains below all came from one sample that was sequenced in a study of blood T cell repertoires in COVID-19. Measured with immunoSEQ multiplex PCR; TCRdb has only the in-frame clones, and not every one. The sample records 200,000 or so clones, about 80% being singletons. Sequencing was performed on PBMCs or T cells enriched from blood (not recorded which). The receptors come from a man between 35 and 55 years old who had recovered from COVID-19.

This chain uses TRBV4-1 with TRBJ1-5, with D possibly matching TRBD1 (5 bases). Germline values: CDR1 MGHRA, CDR2 YSYEKL. Trimming took off 2 bases at V and 5 bases at J, with 25 bases between the two ends. The CDR3 is 19 residues long. The CDR3 DNA reads as TGCGCCAGCAGCCAACTCTCGCGAGGGGAGGGAGCGGACGATCAGCCCCAGCATTTT. It codes for CASSQLSRGEGADDQPQHF.

The genes are TRBV15 and TRBJ1-1, with 7 bases matching TRBD1. Trimming took 0 bases from V and 1 from J; bases not matched to a gene: 8. The CDR3 covers 17 residues. In germline, CDR1 is LNHNV, CDR2 YYDKDF (reference sequence). The CDR3 reads CATSRDGTGARNTEAFF. CDR3 DNA: TGTGCCACCAGCAGAGACGGCACAGGGGCCAGGAACACTGAAGCTTTCTTT.

The V call is TRBV7-9, the J call TRBJ2-1; 9 bases fit TRBD1. V lost 3 bases, J lost 2 bases, and 2 bases stayed unmatched. Germline V gives CDR1 SEHNR, CDR2 FQNEAQ (reference sequence). The CDR3 has 15 residues. The CDR3 DNA sequence: TGTGCCAGCAGCTTTACAGGGGGCCCCTACAATGAGCAGTTCTTC. As protein: CASSFTGGPYNEQFF. Full variable domain (rest looked up from reference TRBV7-9 and TRBJ2-1): DTGVSQNPRHKITKRGQNVTFRCDPISEHNRLYWYRQTLGQGPEFLTYFQNEAQLEKSRLLSDRFSAERPKGSFSTLEIQRTEQGDSAMYLCASSFTGGPYNEQFFGPGTRLTVL.

The V gene is TRBV19, the J gene TRBJ2-3; D is uncertain. Germline CDR1 is LNHDA and CDR2 is SQIVND (reference sequence). The CDR3 has 13 residues. V lost 5 bases to trimming and J lost 2 bases, with 8 bases between them. CDR3 bases: TGTGCCAGTAGTTTACAGCACACAGATACGCAGTATTTT. Translating gives CASSLQHTDTQYF.

This rearrangement joins TRBV11-2 to TRBJ2-7; weak D call: TRBD1 (7 bases). V was trimmed by 3 bases and J by 5 bases, leaving 20 bases between them. CDR1 and CDR2 from the germline V gene are SGHAT and FQNNGV. This CDR3 comprises 16 residues. The CDR3 is CASSLQGGRAYDEQYF. CDR3 nucleotides: TGTGCCAGCAGCTTGCAGGGGGGACGGGCCTACGACGAGCAGTACTTC. The whole variable domain, filled in from reference TRBV11-2 and TRBJ2-7, reads EAGVAQSPRYKIIEKRQSVAFWCNPISGHATLYWYQQILGQGPKLLIQFQNNGVVDDSQLPKDRFSAERLKGVDSTLKIQPAKLEDSAVYLCASSLQGGRAYDEQYFGPGTRLTVT.

The chain links TRBV6-5 to TRBJ2-2; 9 nucleotides agree with TRBD1. The CDR3 has 13 residues. Germline trimming cut 6 bases from V and 6 bases from J; bases unmatched to any gene: 2. Germline CDR1 and CDR2: MNHEY and SVGAGI. CDR3 DNA: TGTGCCAGCAGGAGACAGGGGGCCGGGGAGCTGTTTTTT. Translated: CASRRQGAGELFF.

The gene calls are TRBV4-1 and TRBJ2-7; D is unclear. Germline values: CDR1 MGHRA, CDR2 YSYEKL. CDR3 length: 13 amino acids. V was clipped by 1 base and J by 3 bases, with 7 bases between them. The CDR3 DNA sequence: TGCGCCAGCAGCCAAGCCGGTAACTACGAGCAGTACTTC. Residues: CASSQAGNYEQYF.

The chain carries TRBV2 and TRBJ2-3; 7 bases map to TRBD1. Losses at the gene ends were 2 bases for V and 3 bases for J; bases not matched to a gene: 8. Germline V gene lookup returns CDR1 SNHLY and CDR2 FYNNEI. This CDR3 has 16 residues. For the CDR3, the DNA is TGTGCCAGCAGTGAAAGGGCAGGGGGAAGGACAGATACGCAGTATTTT. Amino acids: CASSERAGGRTDTQYF.

This chain uses TRBV13 with TRBJ2-7, with 8 positions matching TRBD1. Germline CDR1 PRHDT, CDR2 FYEKMQ (reference sequence). Trimming removed 6 bases from V and 0 bases from J; junction bases left unmatched: 13. This CDR3 is built from 17 residues. CDR3 sequence: CASSQGQGQPASYEQYF. In DNA form, the CDR3 reads TGTGCCAGCAGTCAAGGACAGGGCCAACCTGCCTCCTACGAGCAGTACTTC.

This clone was seen a few times. V and J are TRBV6-6 and TRBJ1-2; 7 positions agree with TRBD1. Germline CDR1 MNHNY, CDR2 SVGAGI (reference sequence). CDR3 length equals 15 residues. Trimming removed 2 bases from V and 0 bases from J; junction bases left unmatched: 3. CDR3 DNA sequence: TGTGCCAGCAGTTACACCGGGACAGCTAACTATGGCTACACCTTC. This gives the protein CASSYTGTANYGYTF.

The chain carries TRBV10-1 and TRBJ2-7, with TRBD1 matching over 10 bases. The germline V gene encodes CDR1 WNHNN and CDR2 SYGVQD (reference sequence). V lost 3 bases to trimming and J lost 2 bases; unmatched junction nucleotides: 4. The CDR3 loop spans 15 amino acids. The CDR3 here is CASSDTGTGAYEQYF. The CDR3 region has the DNA TGCGCCAGCAGTGATACCGGGACAGGGGCCTACGAGCAGTACTTC.

In its sample, this clone was seen once. The rearrangement links TRBV7-2 to TRBJ1-2; maybe TRBD1 (6 bases). Trimming shortened V by 5 bases and J by 7 bases, and 20 bases separated the two germline ends. The germline CDR1 and CDR2 sequences are SGHTA and FQGNSA. The CDR3 covers 15 residues. CDR3 sequence reads: CASSQGALQGPGYTF. The DNA for the CDR3 is TGTGCCAGCAGCCAAGGCGCCCTACAGGGTCCTGGCTACACCTTC.

This clone was detected only a few times. This chain links TRBV7-9 with TRBJ2-2, with D possibly TRBD2 on 5 matching bases. V lost 5 bases to trimming and J lost 1 base, with 8 bases between them. This CDR3 is built from 14 residues. Germline values: CDR1 SEHNR, CDR2 FQNEAQ (reference sequence). As DNA, the CDR3 is TGTGCCAGCAGCCGGAGCGGGAACACCGGGGAGCTGTTTTTT. Residues: CASSRSGNTGELFF.

The gene calls are TRBV2 and TRBJ1-2; D may be TRBD1 (6 bases). Germline V gene lookup returns CDR1 SNHLY and CDR2 FYNNEI. This CDR3 comprises 15 residues. Trimming pared 6 bases from V and 0 bases from J, leaving 14 bases between. The CDR3 is CASSSPWTANYGYTF. Here the CDR3 DNA reads TGTGCCAGCAGCTCTCCGTGGACAGCTAACTATGGCTACACCTTC.

This clone was seen a single time. The chain is built from TRBV28 and TRBJ1-2; D remains unclear. V lost 2 bases and J 3 bases, leaving 13 bases between the germline ends. The germline CDR1 and CDR2 sequences are MDHEN and SYDVKM. The CDR3 sequence is 15 residues long. CDR3 in amino acids: CASSLAFTEYYGYTF. DNA for the CDR3: TGTGCCAGCAGTTTAGCCTTCACAGAGTACTATGGCTACACCTTC.

The V gene is TRBV19, the J gene TRBJ1-3; D not resolved. The V end was cut by 10 bases, the J end by 6 bases, with 16 bases between. Germline lookup yields CDR1 LNHDA and CDR2 SQIVND (reference sequence). The CDR3 is 13 amino acids. The CDR3 region has the DNA TGTGCCAAAAGCGGGAGGAGTGAAAACACCATATATTTT. Amino acids: CAKSGRSENTIYF.

The gene calls are TRBV27 and TRBJ1-1; possibly TRBD1 for D (5 bases). This CDR3 is built from 14 residues. The germline CDR1 and CDR2 sequences are MNHEY and SMNVEV (reference sequence). The V gene lost 7 bases and the J gene lost 3 bases, with 15 bases spanning the gap. The DNA for the CDR3 is TGTGCCAGCACTCCTTTGGGGGGGGACACTGAAGCTTTCTTT. Translated: CASTPLGGDTEAFF.

The chain employs TRBV5-1 and TRBJ2-2; D is perhaps TRBD1 (6 bases). The CDR3 totals 17 residues. CDR1 SGHRS and CDR2 YFSETQ come from the germline V gene. V was trimmed by 3 bases and J by 3 bases, leaving 18 bases between them. CDR3: CASSSPLQGPDTGELFF. The CDR3 DNA is TGCGCCAGCAGCTCCCCTCTACAGGGTCCGGACACCGGGGAGCTGTTTTTT.

The V call is TRBV28, the J call TRBJ1-1; D gene ambiguous. Germline V gives CDR1 MDHEN, CDR2 SYDVKM. CDR3 length equals 14 residues. Trimming pared 7 bases from V and 5 bases from J, leaving 17 bases between. The CDR3 loop reads CASIAGIRVTEAFF. The CDR3 nucleotides are TGTGCCAGCATCGCCGGGATAAGGGTTACTGAAGCTTTCTTT.

This chain connects TRBV4-2 to TRBJ1-4, with 9 bases that match TRBD1. Per germline, CDR1 LGHNA and CDR2 YNFKEQ. The trim removed 1 base at V and 6 bases at J, leaving 3 bases unmatched. The CDR3 covers 15 residues. In nucleotides, the CDR3 is TGTGCCAGCAGCCAAGGTCGACAGGGGGATGAAAAACTGTTTTTT. It is translated as CASSQGRQGDEKLFF.

The chain carries TRBV11-3 and TRBJ2-7; 7 positions match TRBD1. The germline V gene encodes CDR1 SGHNT and CDR2 YENEEA. This CDR3 comprises 13 residues. The junction had 5 bases not matched to a gene; V was cut back by 5 bases and J by 4 bases. CDR3 coding DNA: TGTGCCAGCAGCCCACGGACAGGTTACGAGCAGTACTTC. Protein product: CASSPRTGYEQYF. Variable domain in full (rest from reference TRBV11-3 and TRBJ2-7): EAGVVQSPRYKIIEKKQPVAFWCNPISGHNTLYWYLQNLGQGPELLIRYENEEAVDDSQLPKDRFSAERLKGVDSTLKIQPAELGDSAVYLCASSPRTGYEQYFGPGTRLTVT.